This T cell receptor beta chain was retrieved from a study of blood T cell repertoires in COVID-19. CDR1 and CDR2 (germline): SGHTA, FQGNSA. CDR3 length equals 13 residues. Trimming took 2 bases from V and 4 from J, leaving 9 bases between them. Participant-given clinical history determined each cohort assignment. Only in-frame clones appear in the TCRdb table, and some are missing; sequencing was by immunoSEQ multiplex PCR. The sample lists some 160,000 clones, 79% occurring once. The clonotype was recovered from a woman aged 70 to 79 in a cohort exposed to, infected with or recovered from COVID-19 (not recorded which). The sample comprised PBMCs or T cells enriched from blood (not recorded which). The chain employs TRBV7-2 and TRBJ2-7, with D uncertain. The CDR3 nucleotides read TGTGCCAGCAGCTTATCTCTAGGTTACGAGCAGTACTTC. It codes for CASSLSLGYEQYF.